This TCR beta chain was documented in a study of blood T cell repertoires in COVID-19. Study-wide background: Collection of acute and convalescent COVID-19 samples took place in the United States, Italy and Spain. Sources were T cells, B-cell-depleted T cells, or PBMCs; the material itself was cDNA or gDNA.

In the study's own analysis: Estimates of nucleated cell counts were drawn from the amplification of reference gene primers. Assay: immunoSEQ multiplex PCR; the TCRdb copy retains only in-frame clones and omits some. For V, J and clone size, that table is used; D and trimming come from the DNA. The sample lists about 50,000 clones; over 70% were seen once. This CDR3 contains 13 residues. Trimming removed 6 bases from V and 5 bases from J; junction bases left unmatched: 5. The chain employs TRBV12-3 or TRBV12-4 and TRBJ2-7; 9 bases are a match to TRBD1. This sequence originates from a woman older than 75 with acute or convalescent COVID-19. The source material was peripheral blood. This CDR3 is CASSRDRVHEQYF. DNA for the CDR3: TGTGCCAGCAGCCGGGACAGGGTCCACGAGCAGTACTTC.